The rows below give T cell receptor beta chains drawn from one sample of a study of blood T cell repertoires in COVID-19. Clones were read by immunoSEQ multiplex PCR, and TCRdb kept only the in-frame ones, dropping some. The table lists about 190,000 clones, roughly 80% of them singletons. The sequencing input was peripheral blood. The source of these receptors is a woman between 45 and 60 years old with acute or convalescent COVID-19. Both conserved end residues are part of each CDR3. The D gene is left open where the match is weak. Clone size is shown for a subset of rows, as once, few, many or a class of expanded clone.

V gene: TRBV5-6
J gene: TRBJ1-2
clone size: .
D gene: TRBD1
CDR3 DNA: TGTGCCAGCAGCCTTCAGGGGGCGCGGTGGAATGGCTACACCTTC
CDR3 protein: CASSLQGARWNGYTF

V gene: TRBV12-3/TRBV12-4
J gene: TRBJ2-7
clone size: .
D gene: .
CDR3 DNA: TGTGCCAGCAGTTTGAACGAGTACGAGCAGTACTTC
CDR3 protein: CASSLNEYEQYF

V gene: TRBV11-2
J gene: TRBJ2-7
clone size: .
D gene: TRBD1
CDR3 DNA: TGTGCCAGCACTATGGAGGGACAGGCTGCGAGGGAGCAGTACTTC
CDR3 protein: CASTMEGQAAREQYF

V gene: TRBV6-2/TRBV6-3
J gene: TRBJ2-5
clone size: .
D gene: .
CDR3 DNA: TGTGCCAGCAGTCGGGACTTCTCCCTGGGGTACTTC
CDR3 protein: CASSRDFSLGYF

V gene: TRBV5-4
J gene: TRBJ2-7
clone size: few
D gene: TRBD1
CDR3 DNA: TGTGCCAGCAGCTTCCGACAGGGCCCCTACGAGCAGTACTTC
CDR3 protein: CASSFRQGPYEQYF

V gene: TRBV4-1
J gene: TRBJ1-4
clone size: few
D gene: TRBD1
CDR3 DNA: TGCGCCAGCAGCCGGACAGGGATTAATGAAAAACTGTTTTTT
CDR3 protein: CASSRTGINEKLFF

V gene: TRBV7-2
J gene: TRBJ1-4
clone size: few
D gene: .
CDR3 DNA: TGTGCCAGCAGCTTAGCGTTGGGGTCAGGGGACCCAACTAATGAAAAACTGTTTTTT
CDR3 protein: CASSLALGSGDPTNEKLFF

V gene: TRBV3-1/TRBV3-2
J gene: TRBJ1-5
clone size: .
D gene: .
CDR3 DNA: TGTGCCAGCAGCAAAGGCGTAGAGCAGCCCCAGCATTTT
CDR3 protein: CASSKGVEQPQHF

V gene: TRBV5-1
J gene: TRBJ1-1
clone size: .
D gene: .
CDR3 DNA: TGCGCCAGCAGCTTGGCCGGGAACACTGAAGCTTTCTTT
CDR3 protein: CASSLAGNTEAFF

V gene: TRBV28
J gene: TRBJ1-1
clone size: .
D gene: .
CDR3 DNA: TGTGCCACCAAAACCCGGGTTCCACCGTCAGCTTTCTTT
CDR3 protein: CATKTRVPPSAFF

V gene: TRBV15
J gene: TRBJ2-1
clone size: .
D gene: TRBD2
CDR3 DNA: TGTGCCACCAGCAGAGGCCTAATAGCGGGAGCTGGCTCTGAGCAGTTCTTC
CDR3 protein: CATSRGLIAGAGSEQFF

V gene: TRBV12-3/TRBV12-4
J gene: TRBJ1-2
clone size: .
D gene: TRBD1
CDR3 DNA: TGTGCCAGCAGTTCAGGGGGCGGCGGCTACACCTTC
CDR3 protein: CASSSGGGGYTF

V gene: TRBV19
J gene: TRBJ1-5
clone size: .
D gene: .
CDR3 DNA: TGTGCCAGTAGTATTCAGGTCGGGGGTAATCAGCCCCAGCATTTT
CDR3 protein: CASSIQVGGNQPQHF

V gene: TRBV10-3
J gene: TRBJ2-4
clone size: few
D gene: TRBD1
CDR3 DNA: TGTGCCATCAGTGATCCCTACTTACAGGGGTTTAAGGACATTCAGTACTTC
CDR3 protein: CAISDPYLQGFKDIQYF

V gene: TRBV12-3/TRBV12-4
J gene: TRBJ2-4
clone size: .
D gene: .
CDR3 DNA: TGTGCCAGCAGTTCCGCAGGGGGGAACATTCAGTACTTC
CDR3 protein: CASSSAGGNIQYF

V gene: TRBV2
J gene: TRBJ1-1
clone size: .
D gene: .
CDR3 DNA: TGTGCCAGCAGTGAAGGTTCCAGGAACACTGAAGCTTTCTTT
CDR3 protein: CASSEGSRNTEAFF

V gene: TRBV2
J gene: TRBJ1-2
clone size: .
D gene: .
CDR3 DNA: TGTGCCAGCACGGTCGCGTCAATCTATGGCTACACCTTC
CDR3 protein: CASTVASIYGYTF

V gene: TRBV27
J gene: TRBJ2-3
clone size: .
D gene: TRBD2
CDR3 DNA: TGTGCCAGCAGTTCTTGGATAGCGGGACCCACAGATACGCAGTATTTT
CDR3 protein: CASSSWIAGPTDTQYF

V gene: TRBV7-8
J gene: TRBJ2-1
clone size: .
D gene: TRBD1
CDR3 DNA: TGTGCCAGCAGCACCTCCCCAGGACAGGGTTCCAATGAGCAGTTCTTC
CDR3 protein: CASSTSPGQGSNEQFF

V gene: TRBV6-5
J gene: TRBJ2-1
clone size: .
D gene: .
CDR3 DNA: TGTGCCAGCAGTCACGGGACTGTCGAGGGGCAGTTCTTC
CDR3 protein: CASSHGTVEGQFF

V gene: TRBV19
J gene: TRBJ1-1
clone size: .
D gene: TRBD1
CDR3 DNA: TGTGCCAGTAGTAGACAGGGTATGAACACTGAAGCTTTCTTT
CDR3 protein: CASSRQGMNTEAFF

V gene: TRBV9
J gene: TRBJ2-7
clone size: many
D gene: TRBD1
CDR3 DNA: TGTGCCAGCAGCGTAGGGGACAGCCCCTACGAGCAGTACTTC
CDR3 protein: CASSVGDSPYEQYF

V gene: TRBV27
J gene: TRBJ2-2
clone size: .
D gene: .
CDR3 DNA: TGTGCCAGCAGTCCCCGACGGGTCGGGACCGGGGAGCTGTTTTTT
CDR3 protein: CASSPRRVGTGELFF

V gene: TRBV6-6
J gene: TRBJ1-5
clone size: .
D gene: .
CDR3 DNA: TGTGCCAGCAGTTACAGACAGGACAATCAGCCCCAGCATTTT
CDR3 protein: CASSYRQDNQPQHF

V gene: TRBV12-3/TRBV12-4
J gene: TRBJ1-2
clone size: .
D gene: .
CDR3 DNA: TGTGCCAGCAGTTTTTCGCCGAGGGGCTACACCTTC
CDR3 protein: CASSFSPRGYTF

V gene: TRBV12-3/TRBV12-4
J gene: TRBJ2-1
clone size: .
D gene: .
CDR3 DNA: TGTGCCAGCAGTTTAGCGGGTGGGAGAGGGCAGTTCTTC
CDR3 protein: CASSLAGGRGQFF